The clone carrying this T cell receptor beta chain was detected only once. Its specificity is unknown. The sample belongs to a study of cytomegalovirus exposure and HLA in healthy donors. Data came from immunoSEQ multiplex PCR; TCRdb stores just in-frame clones and leaves some out. The repertoire holds over 85,000 clones, with approximately 90% as singletons. Broader study findings: Across donors, most TCRs were seen rarely, yet some public ones were widespread. Published work reported that the classifier diagnosed cytomegalovirus status with high specificity and sensitivity.

Germline V CDR1 and CDR2: SNHLY, FYNNEI. This CDR3 is 14 amino acids long. With 6 bases removed from V and 5 bases from J, the gap between germline ends came to 16 bases. The rearrangement joins TRBV2 to TRBJ2-5; D is possibly TRBD1 (8 bases). The sequence was obtained from a woman under 40 in good health and CMV-seropositive. Sequencing was done on a sample of PBMCs. The CDR3 DNA reads as TGTGCCAGCAGGAGCGGGACAGGCTTTGAGACCCAGTACTTC. Encoded protein: CASRSGTGFETQYF. The full variable domain, rest sourced from reference TRBV2 and TRBJ2-5, is EPEVTQTPSHQVTQMGQEVILRCVPISNHLYFYWYRQILGQKVEFLVSFYNNEISEKSEIFDDQFSVERPDGSNFTLKIRSTKLEDSAMYFCASRSGTGFETQYFGPGTRLLVL.